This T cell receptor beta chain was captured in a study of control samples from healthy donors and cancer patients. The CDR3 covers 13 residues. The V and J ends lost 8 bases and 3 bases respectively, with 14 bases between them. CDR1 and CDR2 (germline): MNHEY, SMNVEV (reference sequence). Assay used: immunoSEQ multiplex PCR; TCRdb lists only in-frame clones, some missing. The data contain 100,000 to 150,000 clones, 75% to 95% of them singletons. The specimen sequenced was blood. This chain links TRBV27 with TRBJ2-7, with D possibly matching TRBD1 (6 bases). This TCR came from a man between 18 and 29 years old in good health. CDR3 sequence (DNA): TGTGCCAGCGGGCGGACAGCGTACTACGAGCAGTACTTC. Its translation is CASGRTAYYEQYF.